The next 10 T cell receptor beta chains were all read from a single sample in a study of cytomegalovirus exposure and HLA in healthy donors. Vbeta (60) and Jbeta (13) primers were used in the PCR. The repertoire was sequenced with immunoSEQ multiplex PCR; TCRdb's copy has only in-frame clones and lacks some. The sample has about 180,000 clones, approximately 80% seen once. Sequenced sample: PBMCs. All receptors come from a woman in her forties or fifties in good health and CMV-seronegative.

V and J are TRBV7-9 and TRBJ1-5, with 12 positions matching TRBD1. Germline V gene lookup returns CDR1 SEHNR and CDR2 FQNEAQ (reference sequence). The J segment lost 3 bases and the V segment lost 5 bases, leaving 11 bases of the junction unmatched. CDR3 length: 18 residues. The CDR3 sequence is CASSLGTGGRGINQPQHF. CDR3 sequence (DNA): TGTGCCAGCAGCCTTGGGACAGGGGGCAGGGGGATCAATCAGCCCCAGCATTTT.

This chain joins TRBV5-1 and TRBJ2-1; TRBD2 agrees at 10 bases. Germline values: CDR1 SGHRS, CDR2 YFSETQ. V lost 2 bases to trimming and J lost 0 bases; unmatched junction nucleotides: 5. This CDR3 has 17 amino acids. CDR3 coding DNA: TGCGCCAGCAGCTTAGGCACTAGCGGGACCTCCTACAATGAGCAGTTCTTC. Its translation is CASSLGTSGTSYNEQFF. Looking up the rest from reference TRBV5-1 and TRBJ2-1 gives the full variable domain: KAGVTQTPRYLIKTRGQQVTLSCSPISGHRSVSWYQQTPGQGLQFLFEYFSETQRNKGNFPGRFSGRQFSNSRSEMNVSTLELGDSALYLCASSLGTSGTSYNEQFFGPGTRLTVL.

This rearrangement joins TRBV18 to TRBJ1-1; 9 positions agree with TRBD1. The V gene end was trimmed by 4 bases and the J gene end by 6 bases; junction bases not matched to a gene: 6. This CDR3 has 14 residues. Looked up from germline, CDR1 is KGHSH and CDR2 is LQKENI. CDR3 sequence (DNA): TGTGCCAGCTCACAAAGGACAGGGGTGGCTGAAGCTTTCTTT. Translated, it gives CASSQRTGVAEAFF.

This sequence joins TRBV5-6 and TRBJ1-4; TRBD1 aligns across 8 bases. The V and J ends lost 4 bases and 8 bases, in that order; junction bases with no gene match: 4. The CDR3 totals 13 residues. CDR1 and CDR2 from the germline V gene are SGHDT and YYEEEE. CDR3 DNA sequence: TGTGCCAGCAGCCAGGGGGCTCGCGAAAAACTGTTTTTT. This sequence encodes CASSQGAREKLFF.

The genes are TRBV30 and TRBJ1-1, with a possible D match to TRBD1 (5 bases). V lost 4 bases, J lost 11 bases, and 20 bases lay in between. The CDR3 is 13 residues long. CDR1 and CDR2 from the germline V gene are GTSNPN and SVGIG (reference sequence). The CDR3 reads CAWMGDSSGRAFF. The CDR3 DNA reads TGTGCCTGGATGGGGGACTCCTCGGGCCGCGCTTTCTTT.

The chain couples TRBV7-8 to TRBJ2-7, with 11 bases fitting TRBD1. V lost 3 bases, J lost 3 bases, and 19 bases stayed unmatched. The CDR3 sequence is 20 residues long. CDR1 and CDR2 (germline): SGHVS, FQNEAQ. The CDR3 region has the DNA TGTGCCAGCAGCTTCCTTCTAACCAGGGACAGGGGGAAGCAGTTCTACGAGCAGTACTTC. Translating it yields CASSFLLTRDRGKQFYEQYF.

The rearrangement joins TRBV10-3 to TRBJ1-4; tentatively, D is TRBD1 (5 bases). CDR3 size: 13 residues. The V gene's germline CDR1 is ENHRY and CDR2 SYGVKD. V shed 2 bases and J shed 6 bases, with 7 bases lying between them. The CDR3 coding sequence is TGTGCCATCAGTGAGGGAGGGGATGAAAAACTGTTTTTT. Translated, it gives CAISEGGDEKLFF.

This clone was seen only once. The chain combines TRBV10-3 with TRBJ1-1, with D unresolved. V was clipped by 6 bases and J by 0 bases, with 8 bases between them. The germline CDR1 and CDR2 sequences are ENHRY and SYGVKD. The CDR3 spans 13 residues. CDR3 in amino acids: CAISRNMNTEAFF. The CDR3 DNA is TGTGCCATCAGCAGGAATATGAACACTGAAGCTTTCTTT.

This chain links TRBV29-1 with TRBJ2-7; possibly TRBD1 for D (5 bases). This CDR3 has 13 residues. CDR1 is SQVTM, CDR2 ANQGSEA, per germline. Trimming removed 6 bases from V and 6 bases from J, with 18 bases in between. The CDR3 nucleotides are TGCAGCGTCCGCGCGACGTCCGACAGCGAGCAGTACTTC. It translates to CSVRATSDSEQYF.

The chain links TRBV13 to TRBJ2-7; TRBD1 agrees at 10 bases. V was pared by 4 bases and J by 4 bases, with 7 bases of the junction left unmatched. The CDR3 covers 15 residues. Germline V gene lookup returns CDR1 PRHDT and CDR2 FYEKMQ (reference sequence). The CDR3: CASSSSDRGRYEQYF. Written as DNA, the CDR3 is TGTGCCAGCAGCTCCTCGGACAGGGGGAGGTACGAGCAGTACTTC.